These 14 T cell receptor beta chains originate from one sample sequenced in a study of persistence of HIV-infected CD4 T cells. This was the immunoSEQ version 4 assay in survey mode. Sequencing used immunoSEQ multiplex PCR; TCRdb keeps in-frame clones, though not all of them. The repertoire holds approximately 45,000 clones, 85% to 90% seen once, with about 3.1% in the top ten. Anti-CD3/anti-CD28 beads served as a nonspecific positive control stimulus. Sorting selected CD4+ T cells upregulating both CD40 ligand and CD69. Their antigen targets remain unknown. The sample was CD4+ T cells sorted from PBMCs after roughly 19-hour stimulation, taken from a patient who received antiretroviral therapy. The receptors originated from an adult woman with HIV who was CMV-seropositive.

The genes are TRBV6-6 and TRBJ1-2; D not resolved. Trimming cost V 4 bases and J 6 bases, with 6 bases left between them. CDR1 is MNHNY and CDR2 is SVGAGI in the germline V gene (reference sequence). The CDR3 runs to 11 residues. The CDR3 protein is CASSLVDGYTF. The CDR3 nucleotides are TGTGCCAGCAGTTTAGTCGATGGCTACACCTTC.

The J gene is TRBJ2-3, the V gene TRBV19, with TRBD2 identical over 7 bases. The CDR3 totals 13 residues. Germline V CDR1 and CDR2: LNHDA, SQIVND (reference sequence). V was clipped by 10 bases and J by 0 bases; unmatched bases: 4. The CDR3 loop is CATLAVSTDTQYF. As DNA, the CDR3 is TGTGCCACCCTAGCGGTGAGCACAGATACGCAGTATTTT. The variable domain in full, with the rest retrieved from reference TRBV19 and TRBJ2-3, is DGGITQSPKYLFRKEGQNVTLSCEQNLNHDAMYWYRQDPGQGLRLIYYSQIVNDFQKGDIAEGYSVSREKKESFPLTVTSAQKNPTAFYLCATLAVSTDTQYFGPGTRLTVL.

This rearrangement joins TRBV6-6 to TRBJ1-1; 8 bases agree with TRBD1. This CDR3 is 16 amino acids long. In germline, CDR1 is MNHNY, CDR2 SVGAGI (reference sequence). After removal of 5 bases from V and 5 bases from J, the junction contained 13 bases not matched to a gene. CDR3 residues: CASSGEARGQGTEAFF. The CDR3 DNA follows: TGTGCCAGCAGTGGAGAGGCCAGGGGGCAGGGGACTGAAGCTTTCTTT.

The rearrangement links TRBV7-2 to TRBJ2-2; possible D gene TRBD2, 6 bases. The V gene's germline CDR1 is SGHTA and CDR2 FQGNSA. The length of the CDR3 is 15 residues. V shed 5 bases and J shed 4 bases, with 14 bases lying between them. The CDR3, as DNA: TGTGCCAGCAGCCGCGCGGGGCCGTTCACCGGGGAGCTGTTTTTT. This codes for CASSRAGPFTGELFF.

The chain links TRBV10-2 to TRBJ2-1; the D gene is possibly TRBD2 (6 bases). The germline V gene has CDR1 WSHSY and CDR2 SAAADI. This CDR3 has 15 amino acids. The V gene lost 7 bases and the J gene lost 3 bases, with 16 bases spanning the gap. In nucleotides, the CDR3 is TGCGCCAGCACCGGGCCTCGGACTAACTACAATGAGCAGTTCTTC. This gives the protein CASTGPRTNYNEQFF.

The chain carries TRBV7-2 and TRBJ1-1, with TRBD1 matching over 7 bases. Germline CDR1 is SGHTA and CDR2 is FQGNSA. The trim removed 6 bases at V and 1 base at J, leaving 2 bases unmatched. CDR3 length: 13 amino acids. CDR3 amino acids: CASRGTENTEAFF. CDR3 DNA sequence: TGTGCCAGCAGAGGGACAGAGAACACTGAAGCTTTCTTT.

J is TRBJ2-7 and V is TRBV10-3; D unclear. There are 13 residues in the CDR3. Looked up from germline, CDR1 is ENHRY and CDR2 is SYGVKD. The germline V and J ends were trimmed by 4 bases and 0 bases, with 7 bases remaining between them. The CDR3 sequence: CAISGGSSYEQYF. CDR3 nucleotide sequence: TGTGCCATCAGTGGGGGTAGCTCCTACGAGCAGTACTTC.

The rearrangement joins TRBV27 to TRBJ2-7, with TRBD2 matching 13 bases. The ends lost 5 bases at V and 5 bases at J; junction bases unmatched: 6. The germline V gene encodes CDR1 MNHEY and CDR2 SMNVEV (reference sequence). The CDR3 loop spans 15 amino acids. CDR3 DNA sequence: TGTGCCAGCAGTGTGACTAGCGGGAGGAGGAACGAGCAGTACTTC. Protein product: CASSVTSGRRNEQYF.

The V and J genes are TRBV28 and TRBJ1-2; weak D call: TRBD1 (6 bases). Trimming cost V 5 bases and J 8 bases, with 12 bases left between them. In germline, CDR1 is MDHEN, CDR2 SYDVKM. This CDR3 region has 12 residues. CDR3 nucleotide sequence: TGTGCCAGCAGTGATAACAGGGCCGGCTACACCTTC. Translated, it gives CASSDNRAGYTF.

As to this clone: Sequence at one end of the junction differs from germline and may be a read error. The identical CDR3 is also encoded by other nucleotide sequences in the sample. J is TRBJ1-2 and V is TRBV3-1 (or the pseudogene TRBV3-2); D is unclear. The germline CDR1 and CDR2 sequences are LGHDT and YNNKEL (reference sequence). This CDR3 region has 15 residues. For the CDR3, the DNA is TGCGCCAGCAGCCAAGCGGTAGGGCTTGATGGGGGCTACACCTTC. Protein sequence: CASSQAVGLDGGYTF.

V is TRBV5-1 and J is TRBJ2-1, with no clear D. V was pared by 0 bases and J by 4 bases, with 8 bases between. CDR3 length equals 14 residues. CDR1 and CDR2 (germline): SGHRS, YFSETQ. The CDR3 region has the DNA TGCGCCAGCAGCTTGGCGCAGCAGTACAATGAGCAGTTCTTC. As protein: CASSLAQQYNEQFF.

The gene calls are TRBV5-6 and TRBJ2-3; 13 nucleotides line up with TRBD2. Trimming removed 5 bases from V and 2 bases from J; junction bases left unmatched: 5. This CDR3 contains 16 residues. Looked up from germline, CDR1 is SGHDT and CDR2 is YYEEEE. CDR3 in amino acids: CASSRGTSGTTDTQYF. The CDR3 bases are TGTGCCAGCAGTCGTGGGACTAGCGGGACCACAGATACGCAGTATTTT.

The genes are TRBV4-2 and TRBJ2-2; TRBD2 matches at 7 bases. Germline V gene lookup returns CDR1 LGHNA and CDR2 YNFKEQ. With 2 bases clipped from V and 5 bases from J, the junction kept 14 bases outside the gene matches. The CDR3 length is 18 residues. The CDR3: CASSQYLAVGGNTGELFF. The CDR3 coding sequence is TGTGCCAGCAGCCAATACCTTGCCGTGGGGGGGAATACCGGGGAGCTGTTTTTT.

The count of this clone is one. The CDR3 DNA follows: TGTGCCAGCAGCTTAACGCTCGGGAGCACTGAAGCTTTCTTT. It encodes CASSLTLGSTEAFF. The V and J genes are TRBV7-3 and TRBJ1-1, with unresolved D. This CDR3 has 14 amino acids. CDR1 is SGHTA and CDR2 is FQGTGA in the germline V gene. Trimming took 0 bases from V and 4 from J, leaving 9 bases between them.